The 19 T cell receptor beta chains presented below share a single source sample, sequenced in a study of T-cell reconstitution after alpha-beta-depleted transplantation in children. Unique molecular identifiers were used in preparing the TCRbeta library. TCRdb re-analysed the PCR reads in MiXCR, keeping a single row per CDR3 protein. Seen here are some 830,000 distinct CDR3 sequences, about 15% observed once, and the top ten hold about 4.6%. The sample here was PBMCs, mostly from graft donor cells, taken 360 days after TCRalphabeta/CD19-depleted stem cell transplant. The receptors originated from a male patient under 18 who had a stem cell transplant for acute lymphoblastic leukemia, so the T cells may come from the graft donor.

This chain joins TRBV21-1 and TRBJ2-3; the DNA was not used to check the table's D call, TRBD1. TRBV21-1 is given as a pseudogene. This CDR3 has 13 amino acids. The CDR3 DNA reads as TGTGCCAGCAGGTCGCGGGGAGTAGATACGCAGTATTTT. Its protein product is CASRSRGVDTQYF.

The gene calls are TRBV13 and TRBJ2-1; D is unclear. Germline assignment: CDR1 PRHDT and CDR2 FYEKMQ (reference sequence). The V end was cut by 10 bases, the J end by 10 bases, with 5 bases between. This CDR3 is 8 amino acids long. CDR3 bases: TGTGCCACCCTAGAGCAGTTCTTC. This sequence encodes CATLEQFF. Filled out from reference TRBV13 and TRBJ2-1, the complete variable domain reads AAGVIQSPRHLIKEKRETATLKCYPIPRHDTVYWYQQGPGQDPQFLISFYEKMQSDKGSIPDRFSAQQFSDYHSELNMSSLELGDSALYFCATLEQFFGPGTRLTVL.

This clonotype appeared a few times. The J gene is TRBJ1-5, the V gene TRBV5-1, with D perhaps matching TRBD1 (5 bases). The CDR3 has 18 residues. Trimming removed 4 bases at V and 3 bases at J, with 23 bases between. CDR1 and CDR2 from the germline V gene are SGHRS and YFSETQ. The CDR3 nucleotides are TGCGCCAGCAGCGGGTATGCTATATGGGACCCCCACAATCAGCCCCAGCATTTT. This sequence encodes CASSGYAIWDPHNQPQHF. Together with reference TRBV5-1 and TRBJ1-5, the CDR3 gives the full variable domain: KAGVTQTPRYLIKTRGQQVTLSCSPISGHRSVSWYQQTPGQGLQFLFEYFSETQRNKGNFPGRFSGRQFSNSRSEMNVSTLELGDSALYLCASSGYAIWDPHNQPQHFGDGTRLSIL.

This clonotype was detected a few times. Here the CDR3 reads CASRARVQETQYF. The DNA for the CDR3 is TGCGCCAGCAGGGCGCGGGTACAAGAGACCCAGTACTTC. The J gene is TRBJ2-5, the V gene TRBV10-2; TRBD2 might be the D (5 bases). The CDR3 loop spans 13 amino acids. Germline CDR1 and CDR2: WSHSY and SAAADI. V lost 6 bases and J lost 2, with 10 bases in between.

This clonotype was detected a few times. V usage is TRBV4-1 and J usage is TRBJ2-7; TRBD2 matches 9 bases. This CDR3 spans 16 amino acids. Germline V gene sequence: CDR1 MGHRA, CDR2 YSYEKL. With V trimmed by 0 bases and J by 7 bases, 10 bases remained unmatched. This chain's CDR3 is CASSQDRAGGAREQYF. DNA for the CDR3: TGCGCCAGCAGCCAAGATCGCGCGGGAGGGGCTCGGGAGCAGTACTTC.

This clonotype has a handful of counts. The V and J genes are TRBV7-8 and TRBJ2-1; 7 nucleotides agree with TRBD2. Trimming cost V 2 bases and J 5 bases; bases outside gene matches: 12. The germline CDR1 and CDR2 sequences are SGHVS and FQNEAQ. The CDR3 consists of 17 residues. CDR3 amino acids: CASSLNTAASGNNEQFF. The CDR3, as DNA: TGTGCCAGCAGCTTAAATACCGCGGCTAGCGGTAACAATGAGCAGTTCTTC.

CDR3 region: CASSHGTYGPGTQYF. The CDR3 DNA reads as TGTGCCAGCAGCCACGGAACATACGGGCCCGGGACCCAGTACTTC. V gene TRBV4-2 combines with J gene TRBJ2-5; the D is unclear. Germline CDR1 is LGHNA and CDR2 is YNFKEQ. Between the trimmed V and J ends, which lost 3 bases and 7 bases, there was a span of 18 bases. The CDR3 length is 15 residues.

The chain is built from TRBV5-5 and TRBJ2-6, with unresolved D. Per germline, CDR1 SGHKS and CDR2 YYEKEE (reference sequence). The CDR3 extends over 17 amino acids. Trimming shortened V by 0 bases and J by 0 bases, and 10 bases separated the two germline ends. The CDR3 here is CASSLGHRSSGANVLTF. DNA for the CDR3: TGTGCCAGCAGCTTGGGACACAGAAGCTCTGGGGCCAACGTCCTGACTTTC.

In its sample, this clonotype was seen a few times. The V gene is TRBV4-1, the J gene TRBJ2-1; D perhaps matches TRBD2 (5 bases). The CDR3 sequence is 15 residues long. CDR1 MGHRA and CDR2 YSYEKL come from the germline V gene. V lost 2 bases and J 7 bases, leaving 15 bases between the germline ends. CDR3 nucleotide sequence: TGCGCCAGCAGCCAACCGAGGACTCGTACGAATGAGCAGTTCTTC. Protein product: CASSQPRTRTNEQFF.

This clonotype was observed a few times. The chain couples TRBV29-1 to TRBJ2-7; D perhaps matches TRBD1 (6 bases). V lost 4 bases and J 6 bases, leaving 19 bases between the germline ends. The CDR3 has 14 amino acids. Germline-derived CDR1 and CDR2 are SQVTM and ANQGSEA. The CDR3 DNA reads TGCAGCGTTGGCGGGTCAGGGTTGGGGGCCGAGCAGTACTTC. Translation gives CSVGGSGLGAEQYF.

The rearrangement links TRBV7-9 to TRBJ2-6; D may be TRBD1 (6 bases). Trimming cost V 5 bases and J 2 bases, with 13 bases left between them. Germline CDR1 SEHNR, CDR2 FQNEAQ (reference sequence). This CDR3 spans 16 amino acids. The CDR3 here is CASSMFRGAGANVLTF. In DNA, the CDR3 is TGTGCCAGCAGCATGTTCAGGGGAGCTGGGGCCAACGTCCTGACTTTC.

The CDR3 DNA follows: TGTGCCAGCAGTGCCCTAAGGCTAGCGGGAGGATCCCAAGAGACCCAGTACTTC. The encoded protein is CASSALRLAGGSQETQYF. The V gene is TRBV12-3 or TRBV12-4, the J gene TRBJ2-5; 11 nucleotides agree with TRBD2. Trimming removed 5 bases from V and 1 base from J; junction bases left unmatched: 12. CDR3 length equals 18 residues.

V and J are TRBV4-1 and TRBJ2-1, with 7 bases lining up with TRBD2. The germline V gene encodes CDR1 MGHRA and CDR2 YSYEKL. CDR3 length: 17 residues. The trim removed 0 bases at V and 0 bases at J, leaving 5 bases unmatched. CDR3 DNA sequence: TGCGCCAGCAGCCAAGATAGCGGACTAGACTCCTACAATGAGCAGTTCTTC. Its protein product is CASSQDSGLDSYNEQFF.

V is TRBV18 and J is TRBJ1-1; the match to TRBD1 covers 7 bases. The CDR3 consists of 16 residues. The germline gives CDR1 KGHSH, CDR2 LQKENI. The V segment lost 0 bases and the J segment 5 bases; nucleotides outside the gene matches: 9. The DNA of the CDR3 is TGTGCCAGCTCACCACCCGTGATGACAGGGCTAACTGAAGCTTTCTTT. As protein: CASSPPVMTGLTEAFF.

This clonotype was counted between two and nine times. This sequence joins TRBV2 and TRBJ2-7; no clear D gene. Germline CDR1 reads SNHLY; CDR2 reads FYNNEI. The CDR3 length is 12 residues. The V and J ends lost 5 bases and 4 bases respectively, with 9 bases between them. The CDR3 DNA reads as TGTGCCAGCAGTCCGCCGATGTACGAGCAGTACTTC. Encoded protein: CASSPPMYEQYF.

This clonotype was counted a few times. Sequence at one end of the junction differs from germline and may be a read error. The chain links TRBV7-2 to TRBJ2-1; TRBD2 aligns across 7 bases. The CDR3 sequence is 12 residues long. Germline V gene data show CDR1 as SGHTA and CDR2 as FQGNSA. The DNA of the CDR3 is TGTGCCAGCAGCTTAGCGGGAGGGCCTCAAGACTTC. Its translation is CASSLAGGPQDF.

The chain's CDR3 is CASSPEETGDNTQYF. The CDR3 DNA reads as TGTGCCAGCAGCCCGGAGGAGACAGGGGACAATACGCAGTATTTT. The chain employs TRBV12-3 or TRBV12-4 and TRBJ2-3; 8 bases are a match to TRBD1. J lost 7 bases, V lost 6 bases, and 12 bases had no gene match. CDR3 size: 15 residues.

This clonotype was seen a few times. The genes are TRBV25-1 and TRBJ2-5; 7 nucleotides line up with TRBD2. The CDR3 runs 17 residues. Germline V gene data show CDR1 as MGHDK and CDR2 as SYGVNS. The V and J ends lost 2 bases and 1 base, in that order; junction bases with no gene match: 10. The CDR3 sequence: CASSEKNLAGAQETQYF. The CDR3 region has the DNA TGTGCCAGCAGTGAAAAAAACTTAGCGGGTGCCCAAGAGACCCAGTACTTC.

The gene calls are TRBV20-1 and TRBJ2-1; 7 bases agree with TRBD2. J lost 5 bases, V lost 3 bases, and 19 bases had no gene match. Per the germline V gene, CDR1 is DFQATT and CDR2 is SNEGSKA (reference sequence). This CDR3 is built from 18 residues. Here the CDR3 DNA reads TGCAGTGCTAGGGGCTACCGGTTCCGCCGGCGGGAGAACAATGAGCAGTTCTTC. This codes for CSARGYRFRRRENNEQFF.